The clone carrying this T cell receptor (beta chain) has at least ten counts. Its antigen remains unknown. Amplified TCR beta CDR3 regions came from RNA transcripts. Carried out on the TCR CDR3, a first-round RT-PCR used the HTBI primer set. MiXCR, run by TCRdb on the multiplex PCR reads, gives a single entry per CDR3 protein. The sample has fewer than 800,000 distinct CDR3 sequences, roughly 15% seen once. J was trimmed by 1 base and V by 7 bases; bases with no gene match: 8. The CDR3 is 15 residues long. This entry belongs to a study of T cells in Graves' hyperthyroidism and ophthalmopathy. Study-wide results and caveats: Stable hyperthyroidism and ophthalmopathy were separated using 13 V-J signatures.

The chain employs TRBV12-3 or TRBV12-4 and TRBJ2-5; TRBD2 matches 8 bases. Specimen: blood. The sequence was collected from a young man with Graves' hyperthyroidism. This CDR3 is CASTRGREAQETQYF. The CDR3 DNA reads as TGTGCCAGCACCCGCGGGCGGGAGGCCCAAGAGACCCAGTACTTC.